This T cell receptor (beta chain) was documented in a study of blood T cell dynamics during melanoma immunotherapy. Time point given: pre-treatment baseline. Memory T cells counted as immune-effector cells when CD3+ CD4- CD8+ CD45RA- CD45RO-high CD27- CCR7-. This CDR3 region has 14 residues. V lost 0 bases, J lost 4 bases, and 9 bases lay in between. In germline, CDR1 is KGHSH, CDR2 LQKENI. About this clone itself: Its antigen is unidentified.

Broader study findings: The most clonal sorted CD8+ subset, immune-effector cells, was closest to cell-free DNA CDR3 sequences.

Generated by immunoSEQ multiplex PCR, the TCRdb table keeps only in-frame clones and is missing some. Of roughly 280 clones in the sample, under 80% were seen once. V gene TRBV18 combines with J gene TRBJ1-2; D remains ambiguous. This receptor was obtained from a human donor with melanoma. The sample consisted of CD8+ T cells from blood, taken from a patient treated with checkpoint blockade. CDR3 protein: CASSPPTESYGYTF. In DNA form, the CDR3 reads TGTGCCAGCTCACCACCGACGGAATCCTATGGCTACACCTTC.